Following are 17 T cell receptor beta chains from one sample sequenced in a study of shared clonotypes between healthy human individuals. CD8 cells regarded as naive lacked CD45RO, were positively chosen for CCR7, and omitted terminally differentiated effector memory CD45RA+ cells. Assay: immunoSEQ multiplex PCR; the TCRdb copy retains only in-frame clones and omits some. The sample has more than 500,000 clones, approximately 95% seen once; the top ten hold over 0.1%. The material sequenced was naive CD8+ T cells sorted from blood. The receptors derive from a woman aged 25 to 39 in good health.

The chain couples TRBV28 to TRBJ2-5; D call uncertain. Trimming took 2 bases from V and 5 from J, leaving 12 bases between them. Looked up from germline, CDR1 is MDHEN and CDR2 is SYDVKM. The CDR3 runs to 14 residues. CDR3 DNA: TGTGCCAGCAGTTTACGTATGGTCAGGGAGACCCAGTACTTC. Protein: CASSLRMVRETQYF.

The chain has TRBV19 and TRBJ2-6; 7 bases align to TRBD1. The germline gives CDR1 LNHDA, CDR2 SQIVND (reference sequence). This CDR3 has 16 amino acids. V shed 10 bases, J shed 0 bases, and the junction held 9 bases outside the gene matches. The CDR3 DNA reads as TGTGCCACAACGGACAGGTTTCTCTCTGGGGCCAACGTCCTGACTTTC. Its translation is CATTDRFLSGANVLTF.

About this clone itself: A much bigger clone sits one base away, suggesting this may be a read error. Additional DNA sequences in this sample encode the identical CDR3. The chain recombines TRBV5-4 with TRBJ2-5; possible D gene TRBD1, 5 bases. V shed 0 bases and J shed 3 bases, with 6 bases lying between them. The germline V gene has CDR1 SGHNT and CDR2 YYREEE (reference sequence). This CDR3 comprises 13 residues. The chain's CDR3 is CASSLETEETQYF. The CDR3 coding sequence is TGTGCCAGCAGCTTGGAGACAGAAGAGACCCAGTACTTC. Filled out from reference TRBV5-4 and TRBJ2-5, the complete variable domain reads ETGVTQSPTHLIKTRGQQVTLRCSSQSGHNTVSWYQQALGQGPQFIFQYYREEENGRGNFPPRFSGLQFPNYSSELNVNALELDDSALYLCASSLETEETQYFGPGTRLLVL.

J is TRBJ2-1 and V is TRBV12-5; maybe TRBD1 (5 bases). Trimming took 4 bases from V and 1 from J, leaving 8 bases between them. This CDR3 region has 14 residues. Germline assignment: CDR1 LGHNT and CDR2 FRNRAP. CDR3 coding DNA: TGTGCTAGTGGTTGGACATCATCCTACAATGAGCAGTTCTTC. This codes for CASGWTSSYNEQFF.

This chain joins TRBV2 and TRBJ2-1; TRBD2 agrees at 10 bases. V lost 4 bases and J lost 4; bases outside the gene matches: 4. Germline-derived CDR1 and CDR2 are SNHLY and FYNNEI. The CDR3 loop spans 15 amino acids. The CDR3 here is CASSARLAGYNEQFF. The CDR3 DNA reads TGTGCCAGCAGTGCCCGACTAGCGGGTTACAATGAGCAGTTCTTC.

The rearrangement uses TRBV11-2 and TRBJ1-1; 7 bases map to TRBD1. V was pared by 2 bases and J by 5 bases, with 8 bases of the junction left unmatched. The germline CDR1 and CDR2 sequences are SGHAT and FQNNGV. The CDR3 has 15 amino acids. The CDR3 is CASSLRAGGGTEAFF. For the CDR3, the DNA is TGTGCCAGCAGCTTAAGGGCAGGGGGGGGAACTGAAGCTTTCTTT.

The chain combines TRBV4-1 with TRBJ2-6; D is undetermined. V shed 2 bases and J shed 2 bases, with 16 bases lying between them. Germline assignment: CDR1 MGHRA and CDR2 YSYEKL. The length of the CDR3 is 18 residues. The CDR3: CASSQSHILSAGANVLTF. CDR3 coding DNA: TGCGCCAGCAGCCAATCTCATATACTCTCGGCTGGGGCCAACGTCCTGACTTTC.

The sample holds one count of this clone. The CDR3 nucleotides are TGTGCCTGGAGTGTACAAGCGGGCTACAATGAGCAGTTCTTC. Encoded protein: CAWSVQAGYNEQFF. This rearrangement joins TRBV30 to TRBJ2-1, with D maybe TRBD2 (6 bases). Germline CDR1 GTSNPN, CDR2 SVGIG (reference sequence). V was clipped by 0 bases and J by 3 bases, with 9 bases between them. The CDR3 covers 14 residues.

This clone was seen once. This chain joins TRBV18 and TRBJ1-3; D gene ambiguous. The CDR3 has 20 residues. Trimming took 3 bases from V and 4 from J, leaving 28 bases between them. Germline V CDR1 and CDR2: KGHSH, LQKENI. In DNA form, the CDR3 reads TGTGCCAGCTCACCCGGCTCAGTGGATTCATATAGAAATTCCGGAAACACCATATATTTT. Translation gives CASSPGSVDSYRNSGNTIYF.

CDR3 residues: CASSFLAGGPGSYEQYF. CDR3 coding DNA: TGTGCCAGCAGCTTCCTAGCGGGAGGGCCGGGGTCCTACGAGCAGTACTTC. The chain recombines TRBV7-2 with TRBJ2-7; 12 bases map to TRBD2. This CDR3 spans 17 amino acids. Losses at the gene ends were 3 bases for V and 1 base for J; bases not matched to a gene: 7. Germline assignment: CDR1 SGHTA and CDR2 FQGNSA.

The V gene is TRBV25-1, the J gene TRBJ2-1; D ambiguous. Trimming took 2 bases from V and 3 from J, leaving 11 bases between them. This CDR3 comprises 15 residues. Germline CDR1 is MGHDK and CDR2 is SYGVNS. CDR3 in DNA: TGTGCCAGCAGTGAAGGGTCGTTGGTCTACAATGAGCAGTTCTTC. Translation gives CASSEGSLVYNEQFF.

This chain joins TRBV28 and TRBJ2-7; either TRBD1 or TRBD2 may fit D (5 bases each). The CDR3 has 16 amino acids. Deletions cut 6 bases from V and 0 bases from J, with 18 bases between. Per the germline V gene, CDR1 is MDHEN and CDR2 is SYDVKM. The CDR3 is CASSLMGDQGSYEQYF. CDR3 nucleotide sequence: TGTGCCAGCAGCCTCATGGGGGACCAGGGCTCCTACGAGCAGTACTTC.

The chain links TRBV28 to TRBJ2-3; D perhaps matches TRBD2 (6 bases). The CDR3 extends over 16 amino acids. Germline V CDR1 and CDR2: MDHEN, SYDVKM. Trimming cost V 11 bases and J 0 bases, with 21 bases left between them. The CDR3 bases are TGTGCCTGTGGAGGGATGGCGGCGGGGAGCACAGATACGCAGTATTTT. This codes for CACGGMAAGSTDTQYF.

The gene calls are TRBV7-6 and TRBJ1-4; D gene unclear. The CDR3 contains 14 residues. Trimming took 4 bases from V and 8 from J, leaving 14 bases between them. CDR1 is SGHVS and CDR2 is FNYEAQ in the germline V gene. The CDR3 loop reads CASSSSPVGEKLFF. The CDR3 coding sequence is TGTGCCAGCAGCTCCAGCCCGGTGGGGGAAAAACTGTTTTTT.

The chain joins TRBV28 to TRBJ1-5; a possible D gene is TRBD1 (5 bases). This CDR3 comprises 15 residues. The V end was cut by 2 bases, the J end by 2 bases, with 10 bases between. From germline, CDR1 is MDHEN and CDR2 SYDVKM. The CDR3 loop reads CASSLIGRGNQPQHF. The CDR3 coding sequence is TGTGCCAGCAGTTTAATCGGCAGGGGCAATCAGCCCCAGCATTTT.

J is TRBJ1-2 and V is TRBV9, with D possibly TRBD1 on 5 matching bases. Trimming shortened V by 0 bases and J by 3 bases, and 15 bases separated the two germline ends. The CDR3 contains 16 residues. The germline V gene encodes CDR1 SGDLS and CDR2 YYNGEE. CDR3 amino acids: CASSVDQGPLDYGYTF. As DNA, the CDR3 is TGTGCCAGCAGCGTAGATCAGGGACCGCTCGACTATGGCTACACCTTC.

The CDR3: CASSPWGGKGAYEQYF. The CDR3 DNA reads TGTGCCAGCAGTCCCTGGGGAGGAAAGGGGGCTTACGAGCAGTACTTC. The chain has TRBV27 and TRBJ2-7, with D possibly TRBD1 on 7 matching bases. CDR3 length: 16 residues. V was shortened by 5 bases and J by 4 bases, with 21 bases between the two germline ends. The germline V gene has CDR1 MNHEY and CDR2 SMNVEV (reference sequence).